A selection of T cell receptor beta chains follows, all from one sample in a study of T cell responses to AZD1222 COVID-19 vaccine. Here immunoSEQ multiplex PCR was the method, and the copy in TCRdb shows in-frame clones only, minus some. This sample yields 80,000 to 85,000 clones, of which 91% are seen a single time; 8% belongs to the top ten. The source material was peripheral blood, sampled 28 days after the second AZD1222 dose. All receptors derive from an adult who received the AZD1222 COVID-19 vaccine. Both conserved end residues are part of each CDR3. A D gene is named only where the DNA matches it firmly. Size is stated for part of the rows, as once, few or many counts, or as a class when the clone is expanded.

size	D	V	J	CDR3	DNA
NA	NA	TRBV27	TRBJ2-7	CASSPERRTYEQYF	TGTGCCAGCAGCCCCGAGCGCCGAACCTACGAGCAGTACTTC
NA	TRBD2	TRBV19	TRBJ2-1	CASSTGLAGYNEQFF	TGTGCCAGTAGTACGGGACTAGCGGGATACAATGAGCAGTTCTTC
once	TRBD1	TRBV2	TRBJ1-6	CASLRDRGYNSPLHF	TGTGCCAGCTTACGGGACAGGGGTTATAATTCACCCCTCCACTTT
NA	NA	TRBV14	TRBJ1-3	CASSQTGNTIYF	TGTGCCAGCAGCCAAACAGGAAACACCATATATTTT
NA	TRBD2	TRBV10-3	TRBJ2-7	CATVPLAGSHEQYF	TGTGCCACGGTCCCCTTAGCGGGATCCCACGAGCAGTACTTC
NA	NA	TRBV12-3/TRBV12-4	TRBJ1-2	CASTFRRAHGYTF	TGTGCCAGCACCTTCCGGCGCGCACATGGCTACACCTTC
NA	NA	TRBV5-1	TRBJ1-1	CASSLDGQSEAFF	TGCGCCAGCAGCTTGGATGGACAGTCAGAAGCTTTCTTT
NA	NA	TRBV27	TRBJ1-1	CASSVRGREAFF	TGTGCCAGCAGCGTCAGGGGCAGGGAAGCTTTCTTT
NA	NA	TRBV27	TRBJ2-5	CASALGPRVGETQYF	TGTGCCAGCGCCCTCGGTCCCCGCGTGGGGGAGACCCAGTACTTC
NA	TRBD2	TRBV11-3	TRBJ2-2	CASSFHMGLGPAELFF	TGTGCCAGCAGCTTCCATATGGGACTAGGTCCGGCGGAGCTGTTTTTT
NA	NA	TRBV7-3	TRBJ2-1	CASSQDYNNEQFF	TGTGCCAGCAGCCAGGACTACAACAATGAGCAGTTCTTC
NA	NA	TRBV5-1	TRBJ1-2	CASSLVTGGYTF	TGCGCCAGCAGCTTGGTTACTGGTGGCTACACCTTC
NA	NA	TRBV7-8	TRBJ2-1	CASSPGGATYNEQFF	TGTGCCAGCAGCCCTGGGGGAGCTACCTACAATGAGCAGTTCTTC
NA	NA	TRBV12-3/TRBV12-4	TRBJ2-5	CASSLANQETQYF	TGTGCCAGCAGTTTAGCTAATCAAGAGACCCAGTACTTC
NA	NA	TRBV28	TRBJ1-1	CASSSGGGNTEAFF	TGTGCCAGCAGTTCAGGCGGGGGGAACACTGAAGCTTTCTTT
NA	NA	TRBV28	TRBJ2-7	CASNRWGGEQYF	TGTGCCAGCAATCGGTGGGGAGGCGAGCAGTACTTC
NA	NA	TRBV28	TRBJ1-4	CATSNEKLFF	TGTGCCACCTCGAATGAAAAACTGTTTTTT
NA	NA	TRBV5-1	TRBJ2-5	CASGVGGLQETQYF	TGCGCCAGCGGGGTAGGGGGTCTCCAAGAGACCCAGTACTTC
NA	NA	TRBV27	TRBJ2-1	CASSWDKAVYNEQFF	TGTGCCAGCAGTTGGGACAAGGCCGTTTACAATGAGCAGTTCTTC